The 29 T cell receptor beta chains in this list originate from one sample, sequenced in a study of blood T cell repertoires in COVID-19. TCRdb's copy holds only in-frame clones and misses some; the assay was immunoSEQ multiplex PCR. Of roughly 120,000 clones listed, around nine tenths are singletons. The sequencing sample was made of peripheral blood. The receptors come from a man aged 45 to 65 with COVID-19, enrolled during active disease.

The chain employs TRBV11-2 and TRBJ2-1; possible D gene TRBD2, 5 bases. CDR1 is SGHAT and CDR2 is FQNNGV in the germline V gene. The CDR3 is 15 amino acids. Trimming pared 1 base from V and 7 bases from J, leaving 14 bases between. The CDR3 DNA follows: TGTGCCAGCAGCTTAGGGGCGGGCAAAGGGAATGAGCAGTTCTTC. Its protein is CASSLGAGKGNEQFF.

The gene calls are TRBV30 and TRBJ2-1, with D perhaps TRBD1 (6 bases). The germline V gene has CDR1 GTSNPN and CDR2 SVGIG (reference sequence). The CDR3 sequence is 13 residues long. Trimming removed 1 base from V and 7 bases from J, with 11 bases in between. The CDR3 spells CAWSGTASNEQFF. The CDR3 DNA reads TGTGCCTGGAGTGGGACAGCCTCTAATGAGCAGTTCTTC.

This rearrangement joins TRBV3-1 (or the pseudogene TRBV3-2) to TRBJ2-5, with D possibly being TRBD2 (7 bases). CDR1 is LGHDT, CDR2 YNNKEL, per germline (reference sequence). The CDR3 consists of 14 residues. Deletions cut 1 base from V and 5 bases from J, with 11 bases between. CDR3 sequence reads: CASSQVGGRETQYF. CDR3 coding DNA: TGTGCCAGCAGCCAAGTGGGGGGGCGCGAGACCCAGTACTTC.

In nucleotides, the CDR3 is TGTGCCAGCAGTTCCAGGGGGCTCTATGGCTACACCTTC. This gives the protein CASSSRGLYGYTF. The chain has TRBV12-3 or TRBV12-4 and TRBJ1-2, with TRBD1 matching over 8 bases. J was trimmed by 4 bases and V by 4 bases; bases with no gene match: 2. The CDR3 covers 13 residues.

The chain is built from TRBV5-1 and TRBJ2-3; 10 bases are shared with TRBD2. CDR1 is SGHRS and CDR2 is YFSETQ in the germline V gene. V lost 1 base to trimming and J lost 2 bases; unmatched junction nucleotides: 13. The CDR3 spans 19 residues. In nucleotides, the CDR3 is TGCGCCAGCAGCTTGACAGGTCGGACTAGCGGTTTGACCACAGATACGCAGTATTTT. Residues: CASSLTGRTSGLTTDTQYF. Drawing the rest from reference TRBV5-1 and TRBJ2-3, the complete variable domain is KAGVTQTPRYLIKTRGQQVTLSCSPISGHRSVSWYQQTPGQGLQFLFEYFSETQRNKGNFPGRFSGRQFSNSRSEMNVSTLELGDSALYLCASSLTGRTSGLTTDTQYFGPGTRLTVL.

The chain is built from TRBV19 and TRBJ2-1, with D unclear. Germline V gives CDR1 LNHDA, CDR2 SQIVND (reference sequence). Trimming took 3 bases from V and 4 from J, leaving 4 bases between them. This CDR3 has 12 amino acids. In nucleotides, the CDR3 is TGTGCCAGTAGTATCGGGTACAATGAGCAGTTCTTC. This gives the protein CASSIGYNEQFF. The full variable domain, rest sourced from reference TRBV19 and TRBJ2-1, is DGGITQSPKYLFRKEGQNVTLSCEQNLNHDAMYWYRQDPGQGLRLIYYSQIVNDFQKGDIAEGYSVSREKKESFPLTVTSAQKNPTAFYLCASSIGYNEQFFGPGTRLTVL.

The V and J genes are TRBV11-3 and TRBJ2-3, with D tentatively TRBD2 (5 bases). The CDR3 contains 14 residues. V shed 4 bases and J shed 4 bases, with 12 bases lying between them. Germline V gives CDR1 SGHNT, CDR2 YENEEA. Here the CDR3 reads CASSSGKSADTQYF. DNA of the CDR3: TGTGCCAGCAGCTCGGGGAAATCAGCAGATACGCAGTATTTT.

CDR3 in amino acids: CASSQQRTGRTDTQYF. CDR3 nucleotides: TGCGCCAGCAGCCAACAGCGGACTGGTAGGACAGATACGCAGTATTTT. This sequence joins TRBV4-3 and TRBJ2-3, with D maybe TRBD2 (5 bases). V lost 2 bases to trimming and J lost 3 bases, with 15 bases between them. The V gene's germline CDR1 is LGHNA and CDR2 YSLEER. The CDR3 totals 16 residues.

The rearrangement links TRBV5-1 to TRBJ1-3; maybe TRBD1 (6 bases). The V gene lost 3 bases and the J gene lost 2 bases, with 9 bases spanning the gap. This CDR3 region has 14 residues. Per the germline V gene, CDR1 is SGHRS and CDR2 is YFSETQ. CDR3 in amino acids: CASSSTGPGNTIYF. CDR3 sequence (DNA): TGCGCCAGCAGCTCAACAGGGCCTGGAAACACCATATATTTT.

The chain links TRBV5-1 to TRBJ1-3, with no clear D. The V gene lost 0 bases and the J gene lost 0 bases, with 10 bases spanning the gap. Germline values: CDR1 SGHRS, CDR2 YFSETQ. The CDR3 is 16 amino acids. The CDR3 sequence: CASSLVTGSSGNTIYF. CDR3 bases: TGCGCCAGCAGCTTGGTGACGGGTAGCTCTGGAAACACCATATATTTT.

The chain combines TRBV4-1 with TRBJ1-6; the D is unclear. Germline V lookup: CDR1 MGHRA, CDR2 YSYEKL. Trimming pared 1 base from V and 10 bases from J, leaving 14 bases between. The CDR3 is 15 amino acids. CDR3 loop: CASSQGRMTSSPLHF. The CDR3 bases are TGCGCCAGCAGCCAAGGCCGAATGACATCCTCACCCCTCCACTTT.

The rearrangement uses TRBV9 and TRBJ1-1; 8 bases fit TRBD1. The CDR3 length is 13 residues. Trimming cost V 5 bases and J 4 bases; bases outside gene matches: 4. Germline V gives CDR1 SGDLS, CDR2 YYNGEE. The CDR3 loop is CASRGQGGTEAFF. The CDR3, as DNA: TGTGCCAGCAGAGGACAGGGAGGCACTGAAGCTTTCTTT.

The CDR3 spells CAGRGSGELFF. The CDR3 DNA reads TGTGCCGGACGGGGGTCTGGGGAGCTGTTTTTT. The chain links TRBV6-5 to TRBJ2-2; a weak D match, TRBD2 (6 bases). This CDR3 has 11 residues. The germline CDR1 and CDR2 sequences are MNHEY and SVGAGI. The ends were cut back, 11 bases at V and 8 bases at J, with 12 bases in the middle.

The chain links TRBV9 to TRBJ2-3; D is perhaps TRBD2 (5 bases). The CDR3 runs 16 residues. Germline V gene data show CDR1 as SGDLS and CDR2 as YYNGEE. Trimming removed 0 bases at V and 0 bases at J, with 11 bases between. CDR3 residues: CASSVGIASSTDTQYF. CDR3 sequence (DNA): TGTGCCAGCAGCGTAGGGATAGCGTCTAGCACAGATACGCAGTATTTT.

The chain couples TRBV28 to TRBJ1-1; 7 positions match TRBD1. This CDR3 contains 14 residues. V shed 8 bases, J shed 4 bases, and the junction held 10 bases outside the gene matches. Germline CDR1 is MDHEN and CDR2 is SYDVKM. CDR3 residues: CASERPGGSTEAFF. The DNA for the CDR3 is TGTGCCAGCGAGCGGCCAGGGGGTAGCACTGAAGCTTTCTTT. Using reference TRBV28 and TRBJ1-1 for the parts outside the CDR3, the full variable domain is DVKVTQSSRYLVKRTGEKVFLECVQDMDHENMFWYRQDPGLGLRLIYFSYDVKMKEKGDIPEGYSVSREKKERFSLILESASTNQTSMYLCASERPGGSTEAFFGQGTRLTVV.

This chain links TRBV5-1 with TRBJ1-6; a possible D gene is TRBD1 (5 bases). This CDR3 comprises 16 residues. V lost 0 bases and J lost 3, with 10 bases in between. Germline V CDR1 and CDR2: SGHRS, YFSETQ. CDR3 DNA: TGCGCCAGCAGCTTGGAAGGGACTTACTATAATTCACCCCTCCACTTT. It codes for CASSLEGTYYNSPLHF.

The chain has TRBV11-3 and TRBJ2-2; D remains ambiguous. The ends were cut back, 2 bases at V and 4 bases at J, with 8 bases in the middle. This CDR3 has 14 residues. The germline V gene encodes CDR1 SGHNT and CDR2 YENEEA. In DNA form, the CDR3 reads TGTGCCAGCAGCTTAAACAGTGGCACCGGGGAGCTGTTTTTT. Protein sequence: CASSLNSGTGELFF.

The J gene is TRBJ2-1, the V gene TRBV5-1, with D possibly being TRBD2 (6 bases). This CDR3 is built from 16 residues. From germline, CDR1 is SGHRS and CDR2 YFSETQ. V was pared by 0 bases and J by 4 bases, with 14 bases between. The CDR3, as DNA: TGCGCCAGCAGCTTGGCAGACGGGAGTGGGTACAATGAGCAGTTCTTC. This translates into CASSLADGSGYNEQFF.

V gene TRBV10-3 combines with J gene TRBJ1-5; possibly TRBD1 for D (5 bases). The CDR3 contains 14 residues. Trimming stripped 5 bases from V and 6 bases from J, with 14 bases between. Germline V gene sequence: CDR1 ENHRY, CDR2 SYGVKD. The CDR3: CAISFGGGGQPQHF. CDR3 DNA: TGTGCCATCAGTTTTGGGGGGGGAGGTCAGCCCCAGCATTTT.

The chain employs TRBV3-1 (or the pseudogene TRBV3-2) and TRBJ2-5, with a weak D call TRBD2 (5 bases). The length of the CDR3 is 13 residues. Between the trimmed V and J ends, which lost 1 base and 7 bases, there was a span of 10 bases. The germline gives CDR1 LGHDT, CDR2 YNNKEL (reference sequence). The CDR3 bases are TGTGCCAGCAGCCAAGGTCCAGAGGGGACCCAGTACTTC. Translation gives CASSQGPEGTQYF.

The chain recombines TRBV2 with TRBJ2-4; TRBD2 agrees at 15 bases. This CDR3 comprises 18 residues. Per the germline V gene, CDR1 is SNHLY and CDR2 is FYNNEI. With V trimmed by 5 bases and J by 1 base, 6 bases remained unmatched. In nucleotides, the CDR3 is TGTGCCAGCAGTCCTGGACTAGCGGGAGGGCCGGCCAAAAACATTCAGTACTTC. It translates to CASSPGLAGGPAKNIQYF. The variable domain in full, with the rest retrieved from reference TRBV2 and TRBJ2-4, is EPEVTQTPSHQVTQMGQEVILRCVPISNHLYFYWYRQILGQKVEFLVSFYNNEISEKSEIFDDQFSVERPDGSNFTLKIRSTKLEDSAMYFCASSPGLAGGPAKNIQYFGAGTRLSVL.

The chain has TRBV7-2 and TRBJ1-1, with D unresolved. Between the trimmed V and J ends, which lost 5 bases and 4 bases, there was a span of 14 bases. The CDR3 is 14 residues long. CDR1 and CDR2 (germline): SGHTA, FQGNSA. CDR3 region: CASSPQEGLTEAFF. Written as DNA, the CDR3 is TGTGCCAGCAGCCCCCAGGAGGGCCTCACTGAAGCTTTCTTT.

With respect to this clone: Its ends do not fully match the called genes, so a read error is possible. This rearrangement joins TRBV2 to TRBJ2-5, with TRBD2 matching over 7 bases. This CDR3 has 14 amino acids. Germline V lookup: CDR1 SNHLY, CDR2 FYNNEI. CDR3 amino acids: CASSEMTSQQTQYF. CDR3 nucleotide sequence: TGTGCCAGCAGTGAAATGACTAGCCAACAGACCCAGTACTTC.

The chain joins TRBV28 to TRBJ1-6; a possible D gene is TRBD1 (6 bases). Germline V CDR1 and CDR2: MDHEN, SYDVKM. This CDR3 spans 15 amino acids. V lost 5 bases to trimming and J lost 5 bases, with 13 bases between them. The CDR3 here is CASSSTGPNNSPLHF. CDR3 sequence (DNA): TGTGCCAGCAGTAGCACAGGGCCGAATAATTCACCCCTCCACTTT.

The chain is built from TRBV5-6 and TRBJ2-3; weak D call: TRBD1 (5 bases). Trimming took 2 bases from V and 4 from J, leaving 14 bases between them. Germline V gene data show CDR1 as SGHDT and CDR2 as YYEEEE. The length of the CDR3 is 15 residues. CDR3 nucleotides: TGTGCCAGCAGCTTCTTGTCCAGGGAAGCAGATACGCAGTATTTT. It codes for CASSFLSREADTQYF.

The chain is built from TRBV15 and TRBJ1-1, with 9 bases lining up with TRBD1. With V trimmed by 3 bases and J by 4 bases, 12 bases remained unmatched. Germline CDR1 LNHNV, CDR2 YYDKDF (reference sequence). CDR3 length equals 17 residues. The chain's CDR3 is CATSRAGTGLIGTEAFF. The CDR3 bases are TGTGCCACCAGCAGGGCCGGGACAGGGCTAATCGGCACTGAAGCTTTCTTT. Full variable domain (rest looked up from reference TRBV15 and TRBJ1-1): DAMVIQNPRYQVTQFGKPVTLSCSQTLNHNVMYWYQQKSSQAPKLLFHYYDKDFNNEADTPDNFQSRRPNTSFCFLDIRSPGLGDTAMYLCATSRAGTGLIGTEAFFGQGTRLTVV.

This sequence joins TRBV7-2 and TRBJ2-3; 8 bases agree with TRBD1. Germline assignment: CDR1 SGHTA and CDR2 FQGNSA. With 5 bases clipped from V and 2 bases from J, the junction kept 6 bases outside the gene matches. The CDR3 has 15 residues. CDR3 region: CASSTRQGPTDTQYF. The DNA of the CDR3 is TGTGCCAGCAGCACCCGACAGGGGCCCACAGATACGCAGTATTTT.

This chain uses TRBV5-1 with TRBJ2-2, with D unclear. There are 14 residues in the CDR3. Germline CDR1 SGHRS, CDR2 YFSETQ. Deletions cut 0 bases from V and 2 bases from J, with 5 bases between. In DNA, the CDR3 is TGCGCCAGCAGCTTGGTTCTCAACACCGGGGAGCTGTTTTTT. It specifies CASSLVLNTGELFF.

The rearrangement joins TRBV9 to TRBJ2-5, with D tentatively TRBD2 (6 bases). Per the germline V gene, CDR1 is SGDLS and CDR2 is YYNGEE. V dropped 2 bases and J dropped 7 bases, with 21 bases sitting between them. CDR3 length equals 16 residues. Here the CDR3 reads CASSVLPGGPRGTQYF. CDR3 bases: TGTGCCAGCAGCGTCCTACCCGGGGGACCAAGGGGGACCCAGTACTTC.